The clone carrying this T cell receptor (beta chain) was observed a few times. Assay used: immunoSEQ multiplex PCR; TCRdb lists only in-frame clones, some missing. The sample contains over 350,000 clones, just over 90% of which appear only once. These data originate in a study of blood T cell repertoires in COVID-19. The TCR sequence derives from a woman aged 40 to 50 who had been exposed to COVID-19. The sequencing input was PBMCs or T cells enriched from blood (not recorded which).

CDR3 loop: CASSRTTDTQYF. The CDR3, as DNA: TGTGCCAGCAGCCGGACAACAGATACGCAGTATTTT. The genes are TRBV7-2 and TRBJ2-3, with D possibly being TRBD1 (5 bases). CDR1 SGHTA and CDR2 FQGNSA come from the germline V gene. The CDR3 length is 12 residues. V was cut by 5 bases and J by 3 bases, with 6 bases left in between.